A selection of T cell receptor beta chains follows, all from one sample in a study of lymphopenia after photon versus proton radiotherapy. The method was immunoSEQ multiplex PCR; TCRdb's version includes in-frame clones alone and lacks a portion of them. The repertoire holds 20,000 to 25,000 clones, with 85% as singletons. Sequenced material: peripheral blood, taken from a patient treated with photon-based radiotherapy. These TCRs come from a man in his 60s with pancreatic cancer. Each CDR3 is given with its conserved first and last residue. A D gene is named only where the DNA matches it firmly. Where a row states a size, it is once, few, many or the class of an expanded clone; other rows omit it.

clone_size: once
d_call: NA
j_call: TRBJ1-4
v_call: TRBV6-5
cdr3_aa: CASSMQTGKLFF
cdr3_nt: TGTGCCAGCAGCATGCAGACAGGAAAACTGTTTTTT

clone_size: NA
d_call: NA
j_call: TRBJ2-1
v_call: TRBV4-2
cdr3_aa: CASSLGHSSYNEQFF
cdr3_nt: TGTGCCAGCAGCCTGGGCCATAGCTCCTACAATGAGCAGTTCTTC

clone_size: NA
d_call: NA
j_call: TRBJ2-4
v_call: TRBV4-1
cdr3_aa: CASSQDGGLAKNIQYF
cdr3_nt: TGCGCCAGCAGCCAAGACGGCGGACTAGCCAAAAACATTCAGTACTTC

clone_size: NA
d_call: NA
j_call: TRBJ1-4
v_call: TRBV7-2
cdr3_aa: CASSPVWATNEKLFF
cdr3_nt: TGTGCCAGCAGCCCAGTGTGGGCAACTAATGAAAAACTGTTTTTT

clone_size: NA
d_call: TRBD2
j_call: TRBJ2-1
v_call: TRBV25-1
cdr3_aa: CASRGLAQFDEQFF
cdr3_nt: TGTGCCAGCAGGGGACTAGCTCAATTCGATGAGCAGTTCTTC

clone_size: NA
d_call: NA
j_call: TRBJ1-6
v_call: TRBV19
cdr3_aa: CASSIPGHSPLHF
cdr3_nt: TGTGCCAGTAGTATCCCGGGTCATTCACCCCTCCACTTT

clone_size: NA
d_call: NA
j_call: TRBJ2-5
v_call: TRBV6-5
cdr3_aa: CASRLRASETQYF
cdr3_nt: TGTGCCAGCAGACTCCGGGCCTCAGAGACCCAGTACTTC

clone_size: NA
d_call: NA
j_call: TRBJ1-1
v_call: TRBV5-1
cdr3_aa: CASSLAAFRGRVNTEAFF
cdr3_nt: TGCGCCAGCAGCTTGGCCGCGTTCAGGGGTCGGGTGAACACTGAAGCTTTCTTT

clone_size: NA
d_call: TRBD1
j_call: TRBJ1-2
v_call: TRBV18
cdr3_aa: CASSPGTGVGYTF
cdr3_nt: TGTGCCAGCTCACCTGGGACAGGAGTTGGCTACACCTTC

clone_size: NA
d_call: NA
j_call: TRBJ1-4
v_call: TRBV5-1
cdr3_aa: CASSPGGFPSNEKLFF
cdr3_nt: TGCGCCAGCAGCCCCGGGGGTTTTCCATCTAATGAAAAACTGTTTTTT

clone_size: once
d_call: TRBD2
j_call: TRBJ2-1
v_call: TRBV5-1
cdr3_aa: CASSGLAGVRRYNEQFF
cdr3_nt: TGCGCCAGCAGCGGACTAGCGGGGGTGCGCCGGTACAATGAGCAGTTCTTC

clone_size: NA
d_call: NA
j_call: TRBJ2-1
v_call: TRBV7-6
cdr3_aa: CASRGMKGANEQFF
cdr3_nt: TGTGCCAGCAGGGGTATGAAAGGGGCCAATGAGCAGTTCTTC

clone_size: NA
d_call: NA
j_call: TRBJ2-6
v_call: TRBV7-2
cdr3_aa: CASSNTGSGANVLTF
cdr3_nt: TGTGCCAGCAGCAATACAGGCTCTGGGGCCAACGTCCTGACTTTC

clone_size: NA
d_call: NA
j_call: TRBJ2-2
v_call: TRBV6-5
cdr3_aa: CASRSPGTGELFF
cdr3_nt: TGTGCCAGCCGAAGCCCAGGGACCGGGGAGCTGTTTTTT

clone_size: once
d_call: NA
j_call: TRBJ1-2
v_call: TRBV19
cdr3_aa: CASSPRVNYGYTF
cdr3_nt: TGTGCCAGTAGCCCCAGGGTTAACTATGGCTACACCTTC

clone_size: once
d_call: NA
j_call: TRBJ2-1
v_call: TRBV7-2
cdr3_aa: CASRGQGTSSYNEQFF
cdr3_nt: TGTGCCAGCAGGGGGCAGGGAACCAGCTCCTACAATGAGCAGTTCTTC

clone_size: NA
d_call: NA
j_call: TRBJ1-2
v_call: TRBV4-2
cdr3_aa: CASSRTDSHGYTF
cdr3_nt: TGTGCCAGCAGCCGGACAGATTCTCATGGCTACACCTTC

clone_size: NA
d_call: NA
j_call: TRBJ1-2
v_call: TRBV27
cdr3_aa: CASRSTRQTFNYGYTF
cdr3_nt: TGTGCCAGCAGGAGTACCCGACAGACCTTTAACTATGGCTACACCTTC

clone_size: NA
d_call: NA
j_call: TRBJ2-2
v_call: TRBV5-1
cdr3_aa: CASSLAEGRGTGELFF
cdr3_nt: TGCGCCAGCAGCTTGGCCGAGGGGCGAGGGACCGGGGAGCTGTTTTTT

clone_size: NA
d_call: NA
j_call: TRBJ1-2
v_call: TRBV9
cdr3_aa: CASSEGPSHTYGYTF
cdr3_nt: TGTGCCAGCAGCGAGGGGCCTTCACACACCTATGGCTACACCTTC

clone_size: NA
d_call: NA
j_call: TRBJ1-4
v_call: TRBV13
cdr3_aa: CASSPSGAPGTPTNEKLFF
cdr3_nt: TGTGCCAGCAGCCCTTCAGGTGCGCCGGGGACACCAACTAATGAAAAACTGTTTTTT

clone_size: NA
d_call: TRBD2
j_call: TRBJ2-3
v_call: TRBV9
cdr3_aa: CASSVAPPSLGGGGLDTQYF
cdr3_nt: TGTGCCAGCAGCGTAGCTCCCCCCTCTCTGGGCGGGGGAGGTTTGGATACGCAGTATTTT

clone_size: NA
d_call: NA
j_call: TRBJ2-2
v_call: TRBV2
cdr3_aa: CAGNRVMTGELFF
cdr3_nt: TGTGCCGGGAACAGGGTGATGACCGGGGAGCTGTTTTTT

clone_size: NA
d_call: NA
j_call: TRBJ1-5
v_call: TRBV7-9
cdr3_aa: CASSSVEGNQPQHF
cdr3_nt: TGCGCCAGCAGCTCGGTCGAGGGGAATCAGCCCCAGCATTTT

clone_size: NA
d_call: NA
j_call: TRBJ2-1
v_call: TRBV5-1
cdr3_aa: CASTIQGPYNEQFF
cdr3_nt: TGCGCCAGCACGATACAGGGCCCCTACAATGAGCAGTTCTTC

clone_size: NA
d_call: TRBD2
j_call: TRBJ2-7
v_call: TRBV18
cdr3_aa: CASSPGTTYEQYF
cdr3_nt: TGTGCCAGCTCACCGGGGACTACCTACGAGCAGTACTTC

clone_size: NA
d_call: NA
j_call: TRBJ2-7
v_call: TRBV5-8
cdr3_aa: CASSYDLTYEQYF
cdr3_nt: TGTGCCAGCAGCTATGATCTTACCTACGAGCAGTACTTC

clone_size: NA
d_call: NA
j_call: TRBJ1-2
v_call: TRBV18
cdr3_aa: CASSHPALGLYGYTF
cdr3_nt: TGTGCCAGCTCACACCCCGCCCTGGGGCTCTATGGCTACACCTTC

clone_size: NA
d_call: NA
j_call: TRBJ2-6
v_call: TRBV5-1
cdr3_aa: CASSLAPGSGANVLTF
cdr3_nt: TGCGCCAGCAGCTTGGCTCCGGGCTCTGGGGCCAACGTCCTGACTTTC

clone_size: NA
d_call: NA
j_call: TRBJ1-2
v_call: TRBV19
cdr3_aa: CASSTDSFNYGYTF
cdr3_nt: TGTGCCAGTAGTACTGACAGCTTTAACTATGGCTACACCTTC

clone_size: few
d_call: NA
j_call: TRBJ2-3
v_call: TRBV29-1
cdr3_aa: CSAGTLSLTQYF
cdr3_nt: TGCAGCGCCGGGACTTTGTCGCTTACGCAGTATTTT

clone_size: NA
d_call: TRBD2
j_call: TRBJ2-6
v_call: TRBV30
cdr3_aa: CAWRRESSGANVLTF
cdr3_nt: TGTGCCTGGCGGCGGGAGAGCTCTGGGGCCAACGTCCTGACTTTC

clone_size: NA
d_call: NA
j_call: TRBJ1-1
v_call: TRBV4-1
cdr3_aa: CASSQDLRAATEAFF
cdr3_nt: TGCGCCAGCAGCCAAGATCTTAGGGCAGCCACTGAAGCTTTCTTT

clone_size: NA
d_call: NA
j_call: TRBJ2-3
v_call: TRBV6-4
cdr3_aa: CASSDSHGTDTQYF
cdr3_nt: TGTGCCAGCAGTGACTCTCACGGAACAGATACGCAGTATTTT

clone_size: NA
d_call: NA
j_call: TRBJ2-7
v_call: TRBV27
cdr3_aa: CASSPPPETAYEQYF
cdr3_nt: TGTGCCAGCAGTCCCCCACCCGAGACAGCGTACGAGCAGTACTTC

clone_size: NA
d_call: NA
j_call: TRBJ1-1
v_call: TRBV19
cdr3_aa: CASSKRQDYTEAFF
cdr3_nt: TGTGCCAGTAGTAAGCGACAGGATTACACTGAAGCTTTCTTT

clone_size: NA
d_call: NA
j_call: TRBJ2-2
v_call: TRBV4-1
cdr3_aa: CASSQEAQANTGELFF
cdr3_nt: TGCGCCAGCAGCCAAGAGGCCCAGGCGAACACCGGGGAGCTGTTTTTT

clone_size: NA
d_call: TRBD1
j_call: TRBJ2-7
v_call: TRBV2
cdr3_aa: CASSQQGAGDEQYF
cdr3_nt: TGTGCCAGCAGCCAACAGGGGGCGGGGGACGAGCAGTACTTC

clone_size: NA
d_call: NA
j_call: TRBJ2-3
v_call: TRBV11-2
cdr3_aa: CASSFGNIKADTQYF
cdr3_nt: TGTGCCAGCAGCTTCGGCAACATAAAGGCAGATACGCAGTATTTT

clone_size: NA
d_call: NA
j_call: TRBJ1-1
v_call: TRBV9
cdr3_aa: CASSVDRNTEAFF
cdr3_nt: TGTGCCAGCAGCGTAGACAGGAACACTGAAGCTTTCTTT

clone_size: NA
d_call: NA
j_call: TRBJ2-1
v_call: TRBV9
cdr3_aa: CASSVWGERNNEQFF
cdr3_nt: TGTGCCAGCAGCGTCTGGGGGGAGAGAAACAATGAGCAGTTCTTC

clone_size: NA
d_call: TRBD2
j_call: TRBJ2-3
v_call: TRBV30
cdr3_aa: CAWSGTSGADTQYF
cdr3_nt: TGTGCCTGGAGTGGAACTAGCGGGGCAGATACGCAGTATTTT